The subject of this entry is one TCR beta chain. The sample is drawn from a study of blood T cell repertoires in COVID-19. Study details: COVID-19 samples from acute and convalescent phases originated in the United States, Italy and Spain.

Participants were aged roughly 18 to 100 years from approximately 25 US areas. Donors were grouped by their self-reported clinical history. Sequenced by immunoSEQ multiplex PCR; TCRdb stores in-frame clones only, minus some. The sample carries 300,000 to 350,000 clones, under 90% recorded once. This CDR3 has 15 amino acids. V lost 6 bases and J 0 bases, leaving 14 bases between the germline ends. Germline V gene sequence: CDR1 SNHLY, CDR2 FYNNEI. The V gene is TRBV2, the J gene TRBJ1-2; TRBD1 might be the D (5 bases). This clonotype originated in a woman under 40 who had recovered from COVID-19. Input material: PBMCs or T cells enriched from blood (not recorded which). Here the CDR3 reads CASSPDIRTNYGYTF. The DNA for the CDR3 is TGTGCCAGCAGCCCGGACATAAGGACTAACTATGGCTACACCTTC.